This T cell receptor (beta chain) comes out of a study of spatial heterogeneity in lung cancer. At the level of the study: Tumor-region TCR transcript counts correlated strongly with a T cell module score from matched bulk RNA-seq.

Study-wide points: Tracking of tumor mutation counts was seen in expanded intratumoral alpha and beta TCR counts.

Each TCR cDNA molecule carried a unique molecular identifier. TCRdb independently ran MiXCR on the 5' RACE reads; one entry per CDR3 protein. This table has 15,000 to 20,000 distinct CDR3 sequences, 6% to 7% appearing once. Indicated time point: sample taken at primary tumor resection. Donors were over 70 untreated early-stage non-small cell lung cancer patients. At least ten counts were recorded for this clonotype. Its antigen is not known. The junction had 6 bases not matched to a gene; V was cut back by 3 bases and J by 0 bases. CDR1 is MGHRA, CDR2 YSYEKL, per germline. CDR3 size: 16 residues. The chain combines TRBV4-1 with TRBJ1-1; TRBD1 matches 8 bases. The sequence came from a male donor with early-stage non-small cell lung cancer. The source material was lung tumor tissue, sampled at surgery. The CDR3 DNA reads as TGCGCCAGCAGCCACCGGGACAGGACCTTGAACACTGAAGCTTTCTTT. Amino acid sequence: CASSHRDRTLNTEAFF.